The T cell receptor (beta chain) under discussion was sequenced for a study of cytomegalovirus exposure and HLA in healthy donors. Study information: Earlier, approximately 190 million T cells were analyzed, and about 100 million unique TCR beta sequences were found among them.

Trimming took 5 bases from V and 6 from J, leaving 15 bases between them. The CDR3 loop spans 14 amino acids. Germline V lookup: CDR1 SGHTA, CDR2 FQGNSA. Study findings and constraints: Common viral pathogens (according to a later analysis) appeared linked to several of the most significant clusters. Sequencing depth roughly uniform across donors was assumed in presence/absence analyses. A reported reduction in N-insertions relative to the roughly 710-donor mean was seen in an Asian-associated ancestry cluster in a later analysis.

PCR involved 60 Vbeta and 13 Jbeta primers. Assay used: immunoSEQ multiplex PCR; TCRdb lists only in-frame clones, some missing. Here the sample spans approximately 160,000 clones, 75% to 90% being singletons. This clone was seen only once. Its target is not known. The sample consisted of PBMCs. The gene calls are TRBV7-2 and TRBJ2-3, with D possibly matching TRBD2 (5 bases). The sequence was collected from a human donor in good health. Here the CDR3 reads CASSLRSRVDTQYF. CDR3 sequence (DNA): TGTGCCAGCAGCCTCCGCTCGCGGGTGGATACGCAGTATTTT. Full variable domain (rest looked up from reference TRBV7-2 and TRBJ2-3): GAGVSQSPSNKVTEKGKDVELRCDPISGHTALYWYRQSLGQGLEFLIYFQGNSAPDKSGLPSDRFSAERTGGSVSTLTIQRTQQEDSAVYLCASSLRSRVDTQYFGPGTRLTVL.